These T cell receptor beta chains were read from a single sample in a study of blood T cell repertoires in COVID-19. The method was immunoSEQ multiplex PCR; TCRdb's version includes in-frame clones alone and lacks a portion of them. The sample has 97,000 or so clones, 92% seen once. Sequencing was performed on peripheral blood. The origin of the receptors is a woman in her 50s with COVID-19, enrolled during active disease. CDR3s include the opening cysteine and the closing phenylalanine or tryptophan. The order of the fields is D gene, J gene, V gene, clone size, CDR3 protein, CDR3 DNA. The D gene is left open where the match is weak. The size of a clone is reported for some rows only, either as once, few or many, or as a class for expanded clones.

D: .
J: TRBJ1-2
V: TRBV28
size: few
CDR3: CASSSGGGRLGSGYTF
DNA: TGTGCCAGCAGTTCCGGCGGGGGGAGGTTAGGCTCAGGCTACACCTTC

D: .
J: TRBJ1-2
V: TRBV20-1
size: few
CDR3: CSASGLNGYTF
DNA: TGCAGTGCTAGTGGACTCAATGGCTACACCTTC

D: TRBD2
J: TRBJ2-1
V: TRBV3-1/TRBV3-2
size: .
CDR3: CASSQGLPTSGGLKFF
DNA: TGTGCCAGCAGCCAAGGGTTGCCGACTAGCGGGGGCCTTAAGTTCTTC

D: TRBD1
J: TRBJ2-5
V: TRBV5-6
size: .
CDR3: CASSLPGQGSETQYF
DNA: TGTGCCAGCAGCCTACCGGGACAGGGCTCGGAGACCCAGTACTTC

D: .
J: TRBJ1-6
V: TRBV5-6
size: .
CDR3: CASSLGVDSPLHF
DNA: TGTGCCAGCAGCTTAGGGGTTGATTCACCCCTCCACTTT

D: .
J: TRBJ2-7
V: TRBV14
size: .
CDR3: CASSQAGYEQYF
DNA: TGTGCCAGCAGCCAAGCCGGGTACGAGCAGTACTTC

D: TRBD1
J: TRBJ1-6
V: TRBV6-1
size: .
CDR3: CASSEAGTVWAGGFDSPLHF
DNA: TGTGCCAGCAGTGAAGCAGGGACAGTGTGGGCAGGGGGGTTTGATTCACCCCTCCACTTT

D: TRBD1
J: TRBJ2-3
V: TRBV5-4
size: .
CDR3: CASSPTGGGSYTQYF
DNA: TGTGCCAGCAGCCCTACAGGGGGCGGCTCATATACGCAGTATTTT

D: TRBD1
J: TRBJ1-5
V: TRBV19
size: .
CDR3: CASTTFQGDRFFLLDQPQHF
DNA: TGTGCCAGTACCACATTCCAGGGGGACAGGTTTTTTTTATTGGATCAGCCCCAGCATTTT

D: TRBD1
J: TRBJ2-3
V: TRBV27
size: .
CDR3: CASSFFRDSYTDTQYF
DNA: TGTGCCAGCAGTTTCTTCCGGGACAGTTACACAGATACGCAGTATTTT

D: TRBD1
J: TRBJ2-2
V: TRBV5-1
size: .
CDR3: CASSLGPNPGQGGGELFF
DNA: TGCGCCAGCAGCTTGGGACCAAACCCGGGACAGGGTGGCGGGGAGCTGTTTTTT

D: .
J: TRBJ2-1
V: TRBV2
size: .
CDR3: CASTGNEQFF
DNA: TGTGCCAGCACGGGCAATGAGCAGTTCTTC

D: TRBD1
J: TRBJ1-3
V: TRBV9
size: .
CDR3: CASSEGQGPVLTIYF
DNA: TGTGCCAGCAGCGAGGGACAGGGACCAGTTCTAACCATATATTTT

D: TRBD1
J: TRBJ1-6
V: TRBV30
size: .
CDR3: CAWSPGTGNSPLHF
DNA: TGTGCCTGGAGCCCCGGGACAGGAAATTCACCCCTCCACTTT

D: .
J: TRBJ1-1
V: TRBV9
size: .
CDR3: CASSTRSGSTEAFF
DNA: TGTGCCAGCAGCACCAGGTCGGGATCCACTGAAGCTTTCTTT

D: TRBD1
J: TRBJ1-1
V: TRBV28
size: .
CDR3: CASSRTTGGNTEAFF
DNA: TGTGCCAGCAGCCGGACCACAGGGGGGAACACTGAAGCTTTCTTT

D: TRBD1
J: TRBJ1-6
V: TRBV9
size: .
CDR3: CASSVGAGGSSYNSPLHF
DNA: TGTGCCAGCAGCGTGGGAGCAGGGGGGAGCTCCTATAATTCACCCCTCCACTTT

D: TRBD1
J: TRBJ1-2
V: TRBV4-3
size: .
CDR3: CASSQEALGTGQYGYTF
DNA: TGCGCCAGCAGCCAAGAGGCCCTCGGGACAGGCCAATATGGCTACACCTTC

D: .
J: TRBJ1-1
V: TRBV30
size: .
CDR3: CAWTRTAEAFF
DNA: TGTGCCTGGACCAGGACAGCTGAAGCTTTCTTT

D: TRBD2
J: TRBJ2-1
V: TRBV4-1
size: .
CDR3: CASSRVVAGVPYNEQFF
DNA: TGCGCCAGCAGCCGCGTTGTAGCGGGGGTCCCCTACAATGAGCAGTTCTTC